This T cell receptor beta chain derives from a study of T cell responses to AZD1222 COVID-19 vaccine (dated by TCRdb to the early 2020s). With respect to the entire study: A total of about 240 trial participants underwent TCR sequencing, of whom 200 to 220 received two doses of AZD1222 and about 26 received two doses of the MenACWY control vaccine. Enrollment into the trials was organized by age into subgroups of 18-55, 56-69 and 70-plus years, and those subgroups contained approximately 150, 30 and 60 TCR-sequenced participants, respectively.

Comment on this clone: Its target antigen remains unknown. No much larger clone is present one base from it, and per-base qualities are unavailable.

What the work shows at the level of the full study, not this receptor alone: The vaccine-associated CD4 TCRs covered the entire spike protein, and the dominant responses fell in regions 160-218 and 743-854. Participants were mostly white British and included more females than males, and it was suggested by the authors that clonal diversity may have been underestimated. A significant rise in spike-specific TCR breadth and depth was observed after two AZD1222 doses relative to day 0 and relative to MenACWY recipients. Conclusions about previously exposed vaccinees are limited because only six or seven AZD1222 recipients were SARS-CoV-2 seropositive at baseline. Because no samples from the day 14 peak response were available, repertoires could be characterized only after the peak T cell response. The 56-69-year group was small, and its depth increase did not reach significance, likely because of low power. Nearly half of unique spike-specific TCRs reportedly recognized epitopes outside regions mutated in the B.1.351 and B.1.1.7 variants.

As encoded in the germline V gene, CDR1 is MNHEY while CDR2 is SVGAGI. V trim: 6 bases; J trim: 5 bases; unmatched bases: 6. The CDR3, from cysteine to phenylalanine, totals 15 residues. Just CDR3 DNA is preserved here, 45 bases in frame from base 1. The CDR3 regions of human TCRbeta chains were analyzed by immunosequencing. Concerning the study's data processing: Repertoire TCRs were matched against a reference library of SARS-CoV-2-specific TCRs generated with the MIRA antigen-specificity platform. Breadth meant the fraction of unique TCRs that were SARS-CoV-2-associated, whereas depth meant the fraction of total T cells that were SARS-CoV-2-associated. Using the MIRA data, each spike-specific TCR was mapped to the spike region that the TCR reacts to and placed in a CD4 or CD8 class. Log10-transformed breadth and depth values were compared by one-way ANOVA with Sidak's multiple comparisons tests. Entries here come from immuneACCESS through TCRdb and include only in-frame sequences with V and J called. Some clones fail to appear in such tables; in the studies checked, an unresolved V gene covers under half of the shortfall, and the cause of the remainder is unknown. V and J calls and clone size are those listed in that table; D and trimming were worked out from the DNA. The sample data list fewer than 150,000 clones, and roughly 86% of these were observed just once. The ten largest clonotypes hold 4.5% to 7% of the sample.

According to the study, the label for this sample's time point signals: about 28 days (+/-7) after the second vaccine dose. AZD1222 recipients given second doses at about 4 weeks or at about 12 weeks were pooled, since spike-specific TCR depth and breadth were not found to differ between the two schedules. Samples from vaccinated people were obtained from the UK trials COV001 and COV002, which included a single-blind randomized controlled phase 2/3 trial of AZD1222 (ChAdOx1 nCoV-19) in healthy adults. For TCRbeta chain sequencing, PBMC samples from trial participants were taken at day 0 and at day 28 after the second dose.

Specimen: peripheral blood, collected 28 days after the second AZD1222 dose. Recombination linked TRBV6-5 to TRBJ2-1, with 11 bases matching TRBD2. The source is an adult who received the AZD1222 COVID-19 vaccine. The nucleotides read TGTGCCAGCAGCCGCCTAGCGGGGGGTAACAATGAGCAGTTCTTC. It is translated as CASSRLAGGNNEQFF.